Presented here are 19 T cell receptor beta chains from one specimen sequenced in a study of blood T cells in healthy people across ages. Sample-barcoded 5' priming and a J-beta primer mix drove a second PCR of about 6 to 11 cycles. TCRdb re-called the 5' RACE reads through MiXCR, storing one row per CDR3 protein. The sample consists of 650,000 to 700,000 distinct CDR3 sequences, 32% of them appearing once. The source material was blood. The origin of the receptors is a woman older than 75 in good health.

CDR3 residues: CSASGRLGQETQYF. The CDR3 DNA is TGCAGTGCGTCCGGTCGACTAGGACAAGAGACCCAGTACTTC. This chain uses TRBV20-1 with TRBJ2-5; a possible D gene is TRBD2 (6 bases). The ends were cut back, 6 bases at V and 2 bases at J, with 16 bases in the middle. The CDR3 sequence is 14 residues long. Germline CDR1 DFQATT, CDR2 SNEGSKA (reference sequence).

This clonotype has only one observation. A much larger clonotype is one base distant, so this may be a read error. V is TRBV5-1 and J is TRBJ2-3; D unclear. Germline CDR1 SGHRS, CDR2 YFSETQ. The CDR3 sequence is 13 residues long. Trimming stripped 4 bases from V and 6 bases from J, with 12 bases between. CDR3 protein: CASSLRLFDTQYF. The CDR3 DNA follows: TGCGCCAGCAGCCTTAGATTGTTTGATACGCAGTATTTT. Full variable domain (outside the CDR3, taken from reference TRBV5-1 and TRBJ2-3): KAGVTQTPRYLIKTRGQQVTLSCSPISGHRSVSWYQQTPGQGLQFLFEYFSETQRNKGNFPGRFSGRQFSNSRSEMNVSTLELGDSALYLCASSLRLFDTQYFGPGTRLTVL.

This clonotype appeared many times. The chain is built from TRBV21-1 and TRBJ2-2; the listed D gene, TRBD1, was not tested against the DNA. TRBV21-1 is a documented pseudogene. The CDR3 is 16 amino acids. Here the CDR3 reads CASPIKGACIPGELFF. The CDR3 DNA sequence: TGTGCCAGTCCGATAAAGGGGGCGTGTATTCCCGGGGAGCTGTTTTTT.

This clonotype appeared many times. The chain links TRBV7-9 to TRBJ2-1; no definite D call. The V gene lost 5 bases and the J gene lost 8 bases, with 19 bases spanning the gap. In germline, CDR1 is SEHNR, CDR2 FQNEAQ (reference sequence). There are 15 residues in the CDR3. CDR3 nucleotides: TGTGCCAGCAGCCGACGAATGGGTACGGGCGATGAGCAGTTCTTC. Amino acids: CASSRRMGTGDEQFF.

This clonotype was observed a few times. The CDR3 DNA follows: TGTGCCTGGAGTGGGGGCCTCAATCAGCCCCAGCATTTT. As protein: CAWSGGLNQPQHF. The J gene is TRBJ1-5, the V gene TRBV30; TRBD1 might be the D (5 bases). Germline V gene lookup returns CDR1 GTSNPN and CDR2 SVGIG (reference sequence). Trimming cost V 1 base and J 3 bases, with 7 bases left between them. The CDR3 spans 13 residues.

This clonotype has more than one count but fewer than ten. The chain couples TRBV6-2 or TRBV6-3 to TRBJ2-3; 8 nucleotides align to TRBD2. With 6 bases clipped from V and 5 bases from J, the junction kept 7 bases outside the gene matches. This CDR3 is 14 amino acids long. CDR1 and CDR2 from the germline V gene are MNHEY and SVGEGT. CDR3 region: CASSGGAMVDTQYF. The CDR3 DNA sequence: TGTGCCAGCAGCGGGGGGGCGATGGTAGATACGCAGTATTTT.

The CDR3 DNA is TGTGCCAGCACCAAGGGGGGGTGGGCAGATACGCAGTATTTT. Translated: CASTKGGWADTQYF. V gene TRBV28 combines with J gene TRBJ2-3; D is perhaps TRBD2 (7 bases). There are 14 residues in the CDR3. V lost 7 bases and J 4 bases, leaving 15 bases between the germline ends. Germline loops: CDR1 MDHEN, CDR2 SYDVKM.

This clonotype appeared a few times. CDR3 nucleotides: TGTGCCAGCAGCCAAGTTGGTGCACGGCAAAAAGAGACCCAGTACTTC. This translates into CASSQVGARQKETQYF. The J gene is TRBJ2-5, the V gene TRBV4-2; D unclear. The CDR3 contains 16 residues. Trimming took 1 base from V and 3 from J, leaving 15 bases between them. Germline CDR1 is LGHNA and CDR2 is YNFKEQ.

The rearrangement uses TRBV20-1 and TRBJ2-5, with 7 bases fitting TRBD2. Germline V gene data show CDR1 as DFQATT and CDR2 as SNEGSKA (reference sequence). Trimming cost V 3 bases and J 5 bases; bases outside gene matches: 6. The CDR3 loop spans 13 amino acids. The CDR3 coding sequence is TGCAGTGCTAGCCAGCGGGATTTGGAGACCCAGTACTTC. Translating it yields CSASQRDLETQYF.

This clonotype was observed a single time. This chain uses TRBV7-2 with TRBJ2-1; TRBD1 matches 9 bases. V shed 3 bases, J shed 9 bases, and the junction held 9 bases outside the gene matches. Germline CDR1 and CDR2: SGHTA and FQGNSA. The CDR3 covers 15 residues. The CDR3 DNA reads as TGTGCCAGCAGCTTCGGGACAGGGAGTTTAAGTGAGCAGTTCTTC. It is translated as CASSFGTGSLSEQFF.

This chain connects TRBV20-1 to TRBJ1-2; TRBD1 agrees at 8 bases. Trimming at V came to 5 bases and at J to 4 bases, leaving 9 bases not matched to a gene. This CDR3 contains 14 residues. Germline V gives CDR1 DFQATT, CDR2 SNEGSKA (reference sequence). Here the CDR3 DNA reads TGCAGTGCTTTTATTGGACAGGGAAGCTATGGCTACACCTTC. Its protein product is CSAFIGQGSYGYTF.

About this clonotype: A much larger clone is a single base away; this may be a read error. The CDR3 region is CAGSIDRGRDSPLHF. The CDR3 DNA reads TGTGCCGGCAGCATAGACAGGGGGCGCGATTCACCCCTCCACTTT. The chain links TRBV7-2 to TRBJ1-6, with 10 bases aligning to TRBD1. Per germline, CDR1 SGHTA and CDR2 FQGNSA. CDR3 length: 15 residues.

Here the CDR3 reads CASSEALEQGNEQYF. The CDR3 DNA reads TGTGCCAGCAGTGAAGCTTTGGAACAGGGAAACGAGCAGTACTTC. The V and J genes are TRBV6-1 and TRBJ2-5, with D tentatively TRBD1 (6 bases). The end of the DNA fits TRBJ2-7 better, so the J call may be wrong. Germline lookup yields CDR1 MNHNS and CDR2 SASEGT. The CDR3 length is 15 residues.

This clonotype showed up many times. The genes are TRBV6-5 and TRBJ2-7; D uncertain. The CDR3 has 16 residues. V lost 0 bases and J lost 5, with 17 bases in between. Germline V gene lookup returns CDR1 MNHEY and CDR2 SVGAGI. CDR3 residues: CASSYSSTGRSNEQYF. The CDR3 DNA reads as TGTGCCAGCAGTTACTCGAGCACGGGCAGGTCTAACGAGCAGTACTTC.

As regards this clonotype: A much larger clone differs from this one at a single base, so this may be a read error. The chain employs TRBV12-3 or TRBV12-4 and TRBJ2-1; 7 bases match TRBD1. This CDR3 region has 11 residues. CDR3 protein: CASSLGTGLVF. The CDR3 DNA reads TGTGCCAGCAGTTTAGGGACAGGTCTGGTCTTC.

CDR3 sequence reads: CASSLGLQHSPLHF. In DNA form, the CDR3 reads TGTGCCAGCAGCTTAGGTTTACAGCATTCACCCCTCCACTTT. V gene TRBV7-2 combines with J gene TRBJ1-6; no clear D gene. The V gene's germline CDR1 is SGHTA and CDR2 FQGNSA. This CDR3 is built from 14 residues. The V gene lost 1 base and the J gene lost 8 bases, with 9 bases spanning the gap.

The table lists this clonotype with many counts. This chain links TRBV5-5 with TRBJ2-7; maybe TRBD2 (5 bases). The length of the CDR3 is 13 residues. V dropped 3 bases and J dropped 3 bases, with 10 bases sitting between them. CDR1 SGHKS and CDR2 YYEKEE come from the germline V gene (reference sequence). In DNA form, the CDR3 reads TGTGCCAGCAGCTCACGGGGTAACTACGAGCAGTACTTC. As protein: CASSSRGNYEQYF. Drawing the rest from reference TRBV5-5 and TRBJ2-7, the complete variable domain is DAGVTQSPTHLIKTRGQQVTLRCSPISGHKSVSWYQQVLGQGPQFIFQYYEKEERGRGNFPDRFSARQFPNYSSELNVNALLLGDSALYLCASSSRGNYEQYFGPGTRLTVT.

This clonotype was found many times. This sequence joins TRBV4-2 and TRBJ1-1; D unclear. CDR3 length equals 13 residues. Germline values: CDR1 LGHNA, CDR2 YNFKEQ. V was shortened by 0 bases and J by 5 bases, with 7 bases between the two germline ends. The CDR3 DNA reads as TGTGCCAGCAGCCAAGATACCCAGACTGAAGCTTTCTTT. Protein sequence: CASSQDTQTEAFF.

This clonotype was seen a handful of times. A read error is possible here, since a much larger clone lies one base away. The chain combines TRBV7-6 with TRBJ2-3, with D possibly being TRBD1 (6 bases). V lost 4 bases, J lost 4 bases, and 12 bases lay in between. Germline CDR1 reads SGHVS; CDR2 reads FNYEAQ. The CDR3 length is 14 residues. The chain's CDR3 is CASSSVGGSDTQYF. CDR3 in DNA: TGTGCCAGCAGCTCGGTAGGGGGATCAGATACGCAGTATTTT.